This T cell receptor beta chain was observed in a study of cytomegalovirus exposure and HLA in healthy donors. Germline CDR1 MGHRA, CDR2 YSYEKL. This CDR3 has 16 amino acids. Trimming removed 1 base from V and 4 bases from J; junction bases left unmatched: 6. This clone was detected only a few times. With 60 Vbeta and 13 Jbeta primers, the PCR was carried out. The table came from immunoSEQ multiplex PCR; TCRdb's copy has only in-frame clones and leaves some out. The sample carries 90,000 to 150,000 clones, almost 85% recorded once. This TCR came from a woman in her late teens or twenties in good health and CMV-seronegative. The sample comprised PBMCs. The J gene is TRBJ1-1, the V gene TRBV4-1; 10 nucleotides line up with TRBD1. The CDR3 coding sequence is TGCGCCAGCAGCCAAGGACAGGGGGCGTGGGGCACTGAAGCTTTCTTT. Translated: CASSQGQGAWGTEAFF.